This T cell receptor (beta chain) is drawn from a study of blood T cell repertoires in COVID-19. Study overall: From T cells, B-cell-depleted T cells, or PBMCs came the material, which was cDNA or gDNA.

TCRdb's table, derived via immunoSEQ multiplex PCR, lists solely in-frame clones and lacks some. The table shows 310,000 or so clones, with approximately 90% occurring only once. The V gene end was trimmed by 2 bases and the J gene end by 3 bases; junction bases not matched to a gene: 3. CDR3 length: 14 amino acids. Looked up from germline, CDR1 is SGHRS and CDR2 is YFSETQ. The chain recombines TRBV5-1 with TRBJ2-7, with TRBD2 identical over 9 bases. This sequence originates from a young woman who had recovered from COVID-19. Material for sequencing was PBMCs or T cells enriched from blood (not recorded which). CDR3 sequence (DNA): TGCGCCAGCAGCTTAAATAGCGGGGGCTACGAGCAGTACTTC. As protein: CASSLNSGGYEQYF. The full variable domain, rest sourced from reference TRBV5-1 and TRBJ2-7, is KAGVTQTPRYLIKTRGQQVTLSCSPISGHRSVSWYQQTPGQGLQFLFEYFSETQRNKGNFPGRFSGRQFSNSRSEMNVSTLELGDSALYLCASSLNSGGYEQYFGPGTRLTVT.